Sequencing of this TCR beta chain was carried out in a study of T cells in Graves' hyperthyroidism and ophthalmopathy. RNA transcripts provided the source from which TCR beta CDR3 regions were amplified. First-round RT-PCR targeting the TCR CDR3 was performed with the HTBI primer set. TCRdb re-called the multiplex PCR reads with MiXCR, one entry per CDR3 protein. The sample consists of approximately 560,000 distinct CDR3 sequences, about 15% of them appearing once. Every diagnosis used clinical symptoms, serum thyroxine and TRAb, thyroid ultrasound and orbital computed tomography. CDR1 SGHRS and CDR2 YFSETQ come from the germline V gene. The germline V and J ends were trimmed by 3 bases and 8 bases, with 17 bases remaining between them. The CDR3 loop spans 14 amino acids. The table lists this clonotype with many counts. Antigen unknown. Findings of the study overall: Most thyroid-expanded clonotypes above 0.001 were also found in blood.

The specimen sequenced was blood. V usage is TRBV5-1 and J usage is TRBJ1-1; D gene ambiguous. This receptor was identified in a woman aged 25 to 45 with Graves' hyperthyroidism. This CDR3 reads CASSSDRGAKEAFF. The CDR3 bases are TGCGCCAGCAGCTCCGATCGAGGCGCAAAAGAAGCTTTCTTT.